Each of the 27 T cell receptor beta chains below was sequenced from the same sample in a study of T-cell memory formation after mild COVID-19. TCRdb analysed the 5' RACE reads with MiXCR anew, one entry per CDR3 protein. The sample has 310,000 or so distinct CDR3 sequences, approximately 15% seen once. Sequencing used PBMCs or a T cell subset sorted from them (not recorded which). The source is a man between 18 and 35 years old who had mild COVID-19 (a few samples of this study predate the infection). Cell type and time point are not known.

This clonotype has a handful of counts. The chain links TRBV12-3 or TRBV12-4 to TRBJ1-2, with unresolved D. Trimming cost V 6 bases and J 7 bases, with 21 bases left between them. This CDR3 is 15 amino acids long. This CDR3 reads CASSQLGELRRGYTF. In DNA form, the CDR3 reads TGTGCCAGCAGCCAACTCGGGGAGTTGCGTCGTGGCTACACCTTC.

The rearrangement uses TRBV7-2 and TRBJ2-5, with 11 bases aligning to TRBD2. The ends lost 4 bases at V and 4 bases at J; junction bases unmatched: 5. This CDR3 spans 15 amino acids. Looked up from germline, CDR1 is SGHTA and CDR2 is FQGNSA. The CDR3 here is CASSSLLAGAETQYF. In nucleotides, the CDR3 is TGTGCCAGCAGCTCCCTACTAGCGGGGGCAGAGACCCAGTACTTC.

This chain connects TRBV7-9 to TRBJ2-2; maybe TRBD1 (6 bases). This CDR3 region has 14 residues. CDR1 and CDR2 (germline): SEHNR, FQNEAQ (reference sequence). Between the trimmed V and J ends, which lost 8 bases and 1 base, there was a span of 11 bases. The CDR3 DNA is TGTGCCAGCGAGCCGGACAGGAACACCGGGGAGCTGTTTTTT. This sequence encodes CASEPDRNTGELFF.

The CDR3 nucleotides are TGTGCCAGCAGCCAAGAACGCAGGGGTAACTATGGCTACACCTTC. This sequence encodes CASSQERRGNYGYTF. The chain combines TRBV4-2 with TRBJ1-2; D is possibly TRBD1 (6 bases). Germline V gene sequence: CDR1 LGHNA, CDR2 YNFKEQ. There are 15 residues in the CDR3. V was shortened by 0 bases and J by 1 base, with 9 bases between the two germline ends.

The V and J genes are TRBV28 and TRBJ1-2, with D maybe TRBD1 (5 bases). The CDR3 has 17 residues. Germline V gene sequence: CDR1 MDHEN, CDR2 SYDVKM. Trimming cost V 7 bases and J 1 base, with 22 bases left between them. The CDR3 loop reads CASIPSLGDGINYGYTF. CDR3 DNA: TGTGCCAGCATTCCTAGTCTCGGGGACGGGATTAACTATGGCTACACCTTC.

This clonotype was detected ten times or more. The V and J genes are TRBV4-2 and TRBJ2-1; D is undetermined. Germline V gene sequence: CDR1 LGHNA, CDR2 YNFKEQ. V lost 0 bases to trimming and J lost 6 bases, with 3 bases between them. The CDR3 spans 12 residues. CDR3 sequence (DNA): TGTGCCAGCAGCCAAGACAGCAATGAGCAGTTCTTC. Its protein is CASSQDSNEQFF.

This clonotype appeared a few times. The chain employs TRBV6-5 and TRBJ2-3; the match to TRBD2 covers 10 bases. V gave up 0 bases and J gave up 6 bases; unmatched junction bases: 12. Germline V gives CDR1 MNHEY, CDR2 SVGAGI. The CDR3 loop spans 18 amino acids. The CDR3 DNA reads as TGTGCCAGCAGTTACTCGAGAGGAAGCGGGGGGGCCGAGGATACGCAGTATTTT. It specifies CASSYSRGSGGAEDTQYF.

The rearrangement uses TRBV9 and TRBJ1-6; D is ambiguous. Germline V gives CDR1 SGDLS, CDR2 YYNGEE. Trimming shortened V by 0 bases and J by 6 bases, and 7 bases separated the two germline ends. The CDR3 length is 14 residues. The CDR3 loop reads CASSVVQSNSPLHF. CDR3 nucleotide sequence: TGTGCCAGCAGCGTAGTACAGTCTAATTCACCCCTCCACTTT.

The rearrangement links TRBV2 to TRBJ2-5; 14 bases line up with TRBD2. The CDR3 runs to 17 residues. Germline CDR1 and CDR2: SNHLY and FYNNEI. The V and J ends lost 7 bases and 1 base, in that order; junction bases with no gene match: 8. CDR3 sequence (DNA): TGTGCCAGCATTGCGGGACTAGCGGGGGAACCCCAAGAGACCCAGTACTTC. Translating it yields CASIAGLAGEPQETQYF.

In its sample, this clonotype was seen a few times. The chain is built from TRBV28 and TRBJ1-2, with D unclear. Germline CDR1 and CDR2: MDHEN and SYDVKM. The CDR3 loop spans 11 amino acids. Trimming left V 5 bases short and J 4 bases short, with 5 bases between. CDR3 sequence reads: CASSQLYGYTF. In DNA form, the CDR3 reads TGTGCCAGCAGTCAGCTCTATGGCTACACCTTC.

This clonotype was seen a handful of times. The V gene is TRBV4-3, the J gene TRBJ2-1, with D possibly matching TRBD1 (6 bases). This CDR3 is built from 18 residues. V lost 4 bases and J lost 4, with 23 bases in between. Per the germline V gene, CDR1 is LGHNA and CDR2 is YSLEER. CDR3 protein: CASSLYSAGRGRYNEQFF. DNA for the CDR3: TGCGCCAGCAGCCTATATAGCGCGGGCAGGGGTCGGTACAATGAGCAGTTCTTC.

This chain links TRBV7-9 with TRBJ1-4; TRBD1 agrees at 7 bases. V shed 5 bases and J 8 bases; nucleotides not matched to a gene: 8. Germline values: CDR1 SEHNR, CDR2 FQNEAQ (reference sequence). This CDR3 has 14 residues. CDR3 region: CASSPQGGREKLFF. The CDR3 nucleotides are TGTGCCAGCAGCCCCCAGGGGGGAAGGGAAAAACTGTTTTTT.

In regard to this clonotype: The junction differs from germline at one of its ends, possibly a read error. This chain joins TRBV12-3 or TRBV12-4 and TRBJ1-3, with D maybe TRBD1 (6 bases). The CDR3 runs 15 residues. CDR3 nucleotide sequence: TGTGCCAGCAGTCCGCGGACAGCCTACGGAAACAACATATATTTT. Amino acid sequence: CASSPRTAYGNNIYF.

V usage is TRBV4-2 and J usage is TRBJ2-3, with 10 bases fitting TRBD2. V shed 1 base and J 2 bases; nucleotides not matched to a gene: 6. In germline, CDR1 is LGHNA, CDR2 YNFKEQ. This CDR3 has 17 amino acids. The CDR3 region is CASSQGPGTSATDTQYF. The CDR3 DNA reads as TGTGCCAGCAGCCAAGGCCCTGGGACTAGCGCCACAGATACGCAGTATTTT.

The CDR3 region is CASSSDRRGITDTQYF. The DNA for the CDR3 is TGTGCCAGCAGCTCGGACAGGAGGGGGATAACAGATACGCAGTATTTT. J is TRBJ2-3 and V is TRBV7-2; D perhaps matches TRBD1 (7 bases). V lost 4 bases, J lost 3 bases, and 17 bases lay in between. Germline assignment: CDR1 SGHTA and CDR2 FQGNSA. The CDR3 is 16 amino acids.

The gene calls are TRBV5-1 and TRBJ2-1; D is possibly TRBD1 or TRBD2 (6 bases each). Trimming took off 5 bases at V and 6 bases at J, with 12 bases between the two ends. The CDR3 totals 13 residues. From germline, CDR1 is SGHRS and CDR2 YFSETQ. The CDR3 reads CASRPGASNEQFF. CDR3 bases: TGCGCCAGCAGACCGGGGGCGAGCAATGAGCAGTTCTTC. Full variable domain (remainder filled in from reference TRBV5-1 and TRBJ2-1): KAGVTQTPRYLIKTRGQQVTLSCSPISGHRSVSWYQQTPGQGLQFLFEYFSETQRNKGNFPGRFSGRQFSNSRSEMNVSTLELGDSALYLCASRPGASNEQFFGPGTRLTVL.

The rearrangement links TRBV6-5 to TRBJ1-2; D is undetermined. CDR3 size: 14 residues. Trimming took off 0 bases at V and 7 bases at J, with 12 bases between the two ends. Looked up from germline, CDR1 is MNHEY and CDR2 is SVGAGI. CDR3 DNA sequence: TGTGCCAGCAGTTACTCGAACGTTCTGGGTGGCTACACCTTC. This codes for CASSYSNVLGGYTF.

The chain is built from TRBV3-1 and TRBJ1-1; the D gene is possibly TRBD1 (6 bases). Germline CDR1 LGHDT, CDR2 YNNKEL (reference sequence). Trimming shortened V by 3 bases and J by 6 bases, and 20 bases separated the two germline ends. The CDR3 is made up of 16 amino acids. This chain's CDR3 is CASSQGDLQGGAEAFF. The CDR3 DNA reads TGTGCCAGCAGCCAGGGAGACCTACAGGGAGGTGCTGAAGCTTTCTTT.

The CDR3 here is CASSLQTDNEQFF. In DNA form, the CDR3 reads TGCGCCAGCAGCCTCCAGACAGACAATGAGCAGTTCTTC. The chain couples TRBV5-1 to TRBJ2-1; a weak D match, TRBD1 (5 bases). Per germline, CDR1 SGHRS and CDR2 YFSETQ. This CDR3 is built from 13 residues. The germline V and J ends were trimmed by 4 bases and 5 bases, with 10 bases remaining between them.

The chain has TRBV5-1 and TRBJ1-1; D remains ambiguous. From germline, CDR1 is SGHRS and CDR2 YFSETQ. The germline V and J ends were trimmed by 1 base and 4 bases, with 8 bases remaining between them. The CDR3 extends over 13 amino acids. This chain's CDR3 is CASSLSESTEAFF. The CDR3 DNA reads TGCGCCAGCAGCTTGAGTGAGAGCACTGAAGCTTTCTTT.

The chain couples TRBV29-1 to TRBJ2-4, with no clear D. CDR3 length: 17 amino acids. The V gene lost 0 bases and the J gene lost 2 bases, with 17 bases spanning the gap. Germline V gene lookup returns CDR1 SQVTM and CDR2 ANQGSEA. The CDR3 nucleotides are TGCAGCGTTGAAGATTGGACCGCCAGCCCAACCAAAAACATTCAGTACTTC. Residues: CSVEDWTASPTKNIQYF. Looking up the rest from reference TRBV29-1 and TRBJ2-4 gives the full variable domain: SAVISQKPSRDICQRGTSLTIQCQVDSQVTMMFWYRQQPGQSLTLIATANQGSEATYESGFVIDKFPISRPNLTFSTLTVSNMSPEDSSIYLCSVEDWTASPTKNIQYFGAGTRLSVL.

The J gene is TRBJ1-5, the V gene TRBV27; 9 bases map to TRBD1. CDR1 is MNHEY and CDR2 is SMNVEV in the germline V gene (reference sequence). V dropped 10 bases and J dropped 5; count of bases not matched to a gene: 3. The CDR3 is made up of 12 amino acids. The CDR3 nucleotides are TGTGCCACCGGGACAGGGTATCAGCCCCAGCATTTT. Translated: CATGTGYQPQHF.

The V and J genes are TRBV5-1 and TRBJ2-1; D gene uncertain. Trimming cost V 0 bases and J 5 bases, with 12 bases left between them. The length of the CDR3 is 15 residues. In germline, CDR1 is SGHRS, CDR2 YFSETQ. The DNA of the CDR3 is TGCGCCAGCAGCTTGGCGGTGTTGGGGAACAATGAGCAGTTCTTC. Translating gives CASSLAVLGNNEQFF.

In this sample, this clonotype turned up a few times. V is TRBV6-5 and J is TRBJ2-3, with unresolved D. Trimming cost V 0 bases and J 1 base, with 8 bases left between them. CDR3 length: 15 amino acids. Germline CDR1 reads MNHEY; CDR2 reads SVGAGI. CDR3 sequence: CASSYSTFGTDTQYF. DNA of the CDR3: TGTGCCAGCAGTTACTCGACCTTCGGCACAGATACGCAGTATTTT.

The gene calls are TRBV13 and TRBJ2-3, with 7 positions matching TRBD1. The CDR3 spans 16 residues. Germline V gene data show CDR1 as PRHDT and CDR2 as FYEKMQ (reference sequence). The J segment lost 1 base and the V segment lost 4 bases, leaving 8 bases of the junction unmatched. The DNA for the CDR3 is TGTGCCAGCAGCTCAGACCTAGGACAGGGCACAGATACGCAGTATTTT. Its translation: CASSSDLGQGTDTQYF.

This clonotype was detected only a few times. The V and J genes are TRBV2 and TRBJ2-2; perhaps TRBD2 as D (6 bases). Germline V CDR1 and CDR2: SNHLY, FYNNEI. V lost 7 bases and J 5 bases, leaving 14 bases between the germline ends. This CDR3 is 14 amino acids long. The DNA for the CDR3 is TGTGCCAGCACGGAGGGGCTCTTGACCGGGGAGCTGTTTTTT. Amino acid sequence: CASTEGLLTGELFF.

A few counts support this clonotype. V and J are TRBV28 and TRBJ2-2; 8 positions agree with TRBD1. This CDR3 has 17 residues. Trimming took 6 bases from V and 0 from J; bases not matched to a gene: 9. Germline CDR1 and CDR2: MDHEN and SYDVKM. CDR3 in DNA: TGTGCCAGCAGACAAAAAAACAGGGGGTCGAACACCGGGGAGCTGTTTTTT. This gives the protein CASRQKNRGSNTGELFF.